This is a list of T cell receptor beta chains from one sample in a study of blood T cell repertoires in COVID-19. Sequencing used immunoSEQ multiplex PCR; TCRdb keeps in-frame clones, though not all of them. The sample includes some 100,000 clones, approximately 90% seen only once; the top ten take roughly 0.99%. The sample taken for sequencing was peripheral blood. These receptors all come from a man in his sixties with acute or convalescent COVID-19. The CDR3 runs from the conserved cysteine through the conserved F or W. The D gene is left open where the match is weak. The size entry is marked missing in some rows and otherwise reads once, few, many or a size class.

TRBJ2-5	14	-	TRBD1	TRBV7-9	CASSSDRGGETQYF	TGTGCCAGCAGCTCCGACAGGGGAGGAGAGACCCAGTACTTC
TRBJ2-1	18	-	-	TRBV21-1	CASSKALEREAVHNEQFF	TGTGCCAGCAGCAAAGCGCTAGAGCGGGAGGCAGTACACAATGAGCAGTTCTTC
TRBJ1-1	14	-	TRBD1	TRBV7-3	CASSIQTGGTEAFF	TGTGCCAGCAGCATACAGACAGGGGGCACTGAAGCTTTCTTT
TRBJ2-1	12	-	-	TRBV9	CASSVVNHEQFF	TGTGCCAGCAGCGTAGTTAATCATGAGCAGTTCTTC
TRBJ1-3	13	-	-	TRBV28	CASSSGLGNTIYF	TGTGCCAGCAGTTCAGGGTTAGGAAACACCATATATTTT
TRBJ1-1	13	-	-	TRBV25-1	CASSDGGRTEAFF	TGTGCCAGCAGTGATGGGGGCCGGACTGAAGCTTTCTTT
TRBJ2-2	15	-	TRBD2	TRBV19	CASRGPGGNTGELFF	TGTGCCAGTAGGGGTCCGGGAGGGAACACCGGGGAGCTGTTTTTT
TRBJ2-2	17	many	-	TRBV7-2	CASSLGQAGQNTGELFF	TGTGCCAGCAGCTTAGGACAGGCTGGGCAGAACACCGGGGAGCTGTTTTTT
TRBJ2-5	14	-	TRBD1	TRBV5-1	CASSRGQGGETQYF	TGCGCCAGCAGCCGGGGACAGGGAGGGGAGACCCAGTACTTC
TRBJ1-6	15	-	-	TRBV19	CASSPLIGSGSPLHF	TGTGCCAGTAGTCCTCTTATAGGCTCGGGTTCACCCCTCCACTTT
TRBJ1-6	16	-	TRBD1	TRBV2	CASSDGTGLYNSPLHF	TGTGCCAGCAGTGATGGGACAGGGTTATATAATTCACCCCTCCACTTT
TRBJ2-2	17	-	-	TRBV5-4	CASSLAAPGSNTGELFF	TGTGCCAGCAGCTTGGCTGCGCCGGGTTCGAACACCGGGGAGCTGTTTTTT
TRBJ2-1	15	-	TRBD2	TRBV10-3	CAISVGTSGVNEQFF	TGTGCCATCAGTGTAGGGACTAGCGGTGTCAATGAGCAGTTCTTC
TRBJ2-1	15	-	TRBD2	TRBV18	CASSRGLAGGDEQFF	TGTGCCAGCTCACGGGGACTAGCGGGAGGCGATGAGCAGTTCTTC
TRBJ1-1	15	once	TRBD1	TRBV2	CASRVLTGGRGEAFF	TGTGCCAGCAGAGTTCTGACAGGGGGCCGAGGTGAAGCTTTCTTT
TRBJ1-1	14	-	-	TRBV2	CASAKGVFNTEAFF	TGTGCCAGCGCGAAGGGGGTGTTTAACACTGAAGCTTTCTTT
TRBJ2-3	13	-	-	TRBV5-4	CASSFQVPDTQYF	TGTGCCAGCAGCTTCCAGGTCCCAGATACGCAGTATTTT
TRBJ1-6	14	-	-	TRBV3-1/TRBV3-2	CASSYRASNSPLHF	TGTGCCAGCAGCTACAGGGCGAGCAATTCACCCCTCCACTTT
TRBJ2-1	14	-	TRBD2	TRBV6-5	CASSYGLAGWEQFF	TGTGCCAGCAGTTATGGTCTAGCGGGATGGGAGCAGTTCTTC
TRBJ2-2	15	-	TRBD2	TRBV4-1	CASSQDGGGTGELFF	TGCGCCAGCAGCCAAGATGGGGGGGGCACCGGGGAGCTGTTTTTT
TRBJ1-2	16	once	-	TRBV7-9	CASSLVPARANYGYTF	TGTGCCAGCAGCTTAGTCCCCGCCAGGGCTAACTATGGCTACACCTTC
TRBJ2-7	13	-	-	TRBV10-3	CAISGQRSYEQYF	TGTGCCATCAGTGGACAGCGTTCCTACGAGCAGTACTTC
TRBJ1-4	15	-	-	TRBV29-1	CSVAGGPATNEKLFF	TGCAGCGTTGCGGGGGGCCCGGCAACTAATGAAAAACTGTTTTTT
TRBJ1-2	15	-	-	TRBV3-1/TRBV3-2	CASSPTEPFNYGYTF	TGTGCCAGCAGCCCGACTGAGCCTTTTAACTATGGCTACACCTTC
TRBJ1-1	13	-	-	TRBV3-1/TRBV3-2	CASSQPTGPRPFF	TGTGCCAGCAGCCAACCCACAGGGCCGCGACCTTTCTTT
TRBJ1-6	16	-	-	TRBV5-5	CASRDSRSSYNSPLHF	TGTGCCAGCAGGGACAGTCGGAGCTCCTATAATTCACCCCTCCACTTT
TRBJ2-5	17	-	TRBD1	TRBV7-3	CASSPGTGVSGGETQYF	TGTGCCAGCAGCCCCGGGACAGGGGTATCAGGGGGGGAGACCCAGTACTTC
TRBJ1-3	14	-	-	TRBV18	CASSPRVAGNTIYF	TGTGCCAGCTCTCCCAGGGTAGCTGGAAACACCATATATTTT
TRBJ1-5	15	-	-	TRBV6-4	CASSAEIGRGQPQHF	TGTGCCAGCAGTGCCGAAATCGGCCGAGGTCAGCCCCAGCATTTT
TRBJ1-5	16	-	-	TRBV9	CASSVGPGVTNQPQHF	TGTGCCAGCAGCGTAGGTCCCGGGGTGACCAATCAGCCCCAGCATTTT
TRBJ1-6	16	-	-	TRBV27	CASSYDRTIGNSPLHF	TGTGCCAGCAGTTATGACAGGACGATTGGGAATTCACCCCTCCACTTT
TRBJ1-1	14	-	-	TRBV18	CASSQRGGNTEAFF	TGTGCCAGCTCCCAAAGGGGGGGAAATACTGAAGCTTTCTTT
TRBJ2-7	14	-	-	TRBV19	CASNSGISSYEQYF	TGTGCCAGTAATTCAGGTATCTCCTCCTACGAGCAGTACTTC
TRBJ1-1	14	-	-	TRBV10-1	CASRTGLVHTEAFF	TGCGCCAGCAGAACAGGGTTGGTGCACACTGAAGCTTTCTTT
TRBJ1-4	13	-	-	TRBV18	CASSIGVNEKLFF	TGTGCCAGCTCTATAGGGGTTAATGAAAAACTGTTTTTT
TRBJ1-2	13	once	-	TRBV27	CASSFRGGYGYTF	TGTGCCAGCAGTTTCCGGGGTGGGTATGGCTACACCTTC
TRBJ2-3	15	-	TRBD1	TRBV6-5	CASSYPDRRTDTQYF	TGTGCCAGCAGTTACCCGGACAGGCGCACAGATACGCAGTATTTT
TRBJ2-1	17	-	TRBD1	TRBV5-1	CASSPQTGSPDGREQFF	TGCGCCAGCAGCCCACAGACAGGGTCCCCCGATGGGCGTGAGCAGTTCTTC
TRBJ2-1	16	-	-	TRBV5-1	CASSLVSGRRDGEQFF	TGCGCCAGCAGCTTGGTGTCGGGCCGGAGGGACGGTGAGCAGTTCTTC
TRBJ2-5	18	once	-	TRBV24-1	CATSDSRPFQGNLETQYF	TGTGCCACCAGTGATTCCCGGCCATTTCAGGGCAATCTCGAGACCCAGTACTTC
TRBJ1-3	16	-	TRBD1	TRBV18	CASSPGTGFSGNTIYF	TGTGCCAGCTCACCTGGGACAGGGTTCTCTGGAAACACCATATATTTT
TRBJ1-2	13	-	-	TRBV29-1	CSVEAGISSGYTF	TGCAGCGTTGAAGCAGGGATCTCTTCTGGCTACACCTTC
TRBJ2-6	15	-	-	TRBV7-6	CASSPDSFGANVLTF	TGTGCCAGCAGCCCCGACAGCTTTGGGGCCAACGTCCTGACTTTC
TRBJ2-4	16	-	-	TRBV5-5	CASSLPSGRAKNIQYF	TGTGCCAGCAGCCTCCCTTCCGGCAGGGCCAAAAACATTCAGTACTTC
TRBJ1-1	12	-	-	TRBV28	CASSLGGAEAFF	TGTGCCAGCAGTTTAGGGGGGGCTGAAGCTTTCTTT
TRBJ2-3	16	-	-	TRBV5-6	CASSLEVGSITDTQYF	TGTGCCAGCAGCTTGGAGGTAGGGAGCATCACAGATACGCAGTATTTT
TRBJ1-3	17	-	TRBD1	TRBV5-4	CASSLEDEGAGGNTIYF	TGTGCCAGCAGCTTGGAAGACGAGGGGGCCGGAGGAAACACCATATATTTT
TRBJ2-3	13	-	-	TRBV7-3	CASSLNPADTQYF	TGTGCCAGCAGCTTAAATCCCGCAGATACGCAGTATTTT
TRBJ1-5	17	-	-	TRBV2	CASSARRWANSNQPQHF	TGTGCCAGCAGTGCACGACGTTGGGCTAATAGCAATCAGCCCCAGCATTTT
TRBJ2-5	15	-	TRBD1	TRBV6-5	CASSPTGTGLETQYF	TGTGCCAGCAGTCCAACCGGGACAGGGTTAGAGACCCAGTACTTC
TRBJ2-7	15	-	TRBD2	TRBV28	CASSPLAGGPGEQYF	TGTGCCAGCAGCCCTTTAGCGGGAGGGCCAGGGGAGCAGTACTTC
TRBJ1-5	13	-	-	TRBV11-3	CASSWTVDQPQHF	TGTGCCAGCAGCTGGACAGTGGATCAGCCCCAGCATTTT
TRBJ2-3	14	-	-	TRBV5-1	CASSLPLSTDTQYF	TGCGCCAGCAGCCTCCCACTTAGCACAGATACGCAGTATTTT
TRBJ2-3	14	-	TRBD1	TRBV3-1/TRBV3-2	CASSLGQGADTQYF	TGTGCCAGCAGCCTGGGACAGGGGGCAGATACGCAGTATTTT
TRBJ1-6	15	-	-	TRBV5-1	CASSSDSRGNSPLHF	TGCGCCAGCAGCTCCGACTCAAGAGGAAATTCACCCCTCCACTTT